Sequencing of this T cell receptor (beta chain) was carried out in a study of OX40 agonist ivuxolimab in advanced cancers. Turning to the overall study: The costimulatory receptor OX40 (CD134) was targeted by ivuxolimab, a fully human IgG2 agonistic monoclonal antibody. Prior anti-PD-1, anti-PD-L1 or anti-CTLA-4 therapy was permitted, and checkpoint inhibitors had been received by about 44% of dose-escalation patients. Three dose-escalation patients achieved partial responses, one with hepatocellular carcinoma and two with cutaneous melanoma. Among the 52 dose-escalation patients, some 20 had hepatocellular carcinoma, roughly 15 melanoma, 9 renal cell carcinoma and 9 head and neck cancer. Intravenous ivuxolimab was administered to patients every 2 weeks at six dose levels: 0.01, 0.1, 0.3, 1.5, 3 and 10 mg/kg. The paper covers the monotherapy dose-escalation part of the phase I ivuxolimab trial, which included N of about 50 patients. The point of sequencing TCRbeta in the periphery was to test whether ivuxolimab changed TCR sequence diversity and drove clonal T-cell expansion. The dose-escalation cohort was around 84% male with a mean age of roughly 60 years, ranging from roughly 20 to 85. Results the study describes overall, beyond this receptor: Low levels of normalized T-cell clonal expansion were also seen in some patients who did not respond. After ivuxolimab, CD8+ T cells had more expanded clones than CD4+ T cells on average. In partial responders in the 0.1-3.0 mg/kg groups, normalized peripheral clonal expansion was found to be among the lowest, especially among CD8+ T cells. The antigen specificity of the clonally expanded peripheral T cells was not determined. At doses of 0.1 to 3.0 mg/kg, clonal expansion of both CD4+ and CD8+ T cells in blood was seen between baseline and week 6.

Concerning this clone itself: Its antigen target is currently unknown. There are no base qualities to consult, and no much larger clone falls within one base.

V has 4 bases trimmed and J has 8 bases trimmed; junction bases matching no gene number 8. Sequences SGHKS (CDR1) and YYEKEE (CDR2) are obtained from the germline V gene (reference sequence). The CDR3 spans 14 residues, from the cysteine through the phenylalanine. CDR3 DNA only is kept here, 42 bases in frame from base 1. Genomic DNA was extracted from sorted cells for sequencing of the TCRbeta CDR3 region. The immunoSEQ Assay was used to sequence the TCRbeta CDR3 regions. What TCRdb holds here is the immuneACCESS table cut down to in-frame rearrangements. Part of the clones is not present; checked against another copy, under half of the missing clones reflect an unresolved V gene, and the others are unexplained. The sample has tens of thousands of clones on record, over 70% of them singletons. The leading ten clones occupy about 5% of the sample. Patients with autoimmune disease history or receiving systemic immunosuppression were excluded from the trial. Peripheral blood for TCR sequencing was drawn from every dose cohort at baseline, at cycle 4 day 1 and at cycle 7 day 1. Samples were obtained from an open-label, multicenter, first-in-human phase I dose-escalation trial of ivuxolimab. The trial enrolled adults with locally advanced or metastatic head and neck squamous cell, hepatocellular, melanoma or renal cell carcinoma. Before TCR sequencing, CD4+ and CD8+ T cells were separately sorted from peripheral blood.

The chain joins TRBV5-5 to TRBJ1-3, and 8 junction bases match TRBD1. Sequenced here: CD4+ or CD8+ T cells sorted from blood, sampled in a trial of the OX40 agonist ivuxolimab. This clonotype originated in an adult with an advanced solid tumor such as melanoma, head and neck, liver or kidney cancer. The DNA sequence follows: TGTGCCAGCAGCCCTGGACAGGGACGGGACACCATATATTTT. Translated, this gives CASSPGQGRDTIYF.